These T cell receptor beta chains were read from a single sample in a study of low-dose radiotherapy and immunotherapy resistance in tumors. TCRdb passed the reads through MiXCR, listing each CDR3 protein once. The sample shows tens of thousands of distinct CDR3 sequences, under 30% of them seen only once. The sequencing used PBMCs, collected before treatment. Receptor source: a male donor with prostate cancer. Both conserved end residues are part of each CDR3. Each record gives: D gene, V gene, clone size, J gene, CDR3 protein, CDR3 DNA. D genes are given only for firm matches. Clone size is given for some rows only: seen once, a few or many times, or a class if the clone is expanded.

d_gene: -
v_gene: TRBV6-5
abundance: many
j_gene: TRBJ2-1
CDR3aa: CASSQLGGAGEQFF
CDR3nt: TGTGCCAGCAGCCAGCTGGGGGGGGCTGGCGAGCAGTTCTTC

d_gene: TRBD1
v_gene: TRBV28
abundance: -
j_gene: TRBJ2-3
CDR3aa: CASSPNRGRTDTQYF
CDR3nt: TGTGCCAGCAGTCCCAACAGGGGTAGGACAGATACGCAGTATTTT

d_gene: -
v_gene: TRBV6-8
abundance: many
j_gene: TRBJ2-7
CDR3aa: CASSEVVQSSYEQYF
CDR3nt: TGTGCCAGCAGTGAAGTGGTGCAAAGCTCCTACGAGCAGTACTTC

d_gene: -
v_gene: TRBV6-2/TRBV6-3
abundance: many
j_gene: TRBJ1-1
CDR3aa: CASSRDGNTEAFF
CDR3nt: TGTGCCAGCAGCCGGGACGGGAACACTGAAGCTTTCTTT

d_gene: TRBD1
v_gene: TRBV19
abundance: many
j_gene: TRBJ1-3
CDR3aa: CATGDSSGNTIYF
CDR3nt: TGTGCCACTGGGGACAGCTCTGGAAACACCATATATTTT

d_gene: TRBD2
v_gene: TRBV3-1
abundance: many
j_gene: TRBJ2-7
CDR3aa: CASSQASGATYEQYF
CDR3nt: TGTGCCAGCAGCCAGGCTAGCGGGGCTACCTACGAGCAGTACTTC

d_gene: -
v_gene: TRBV3-1
abundance: many
j_gene: TRBJ1-5
CDR3aa: CASSQGRGFSGQPQHF
CDR3nt: TGTGCCAGCAGCCAAGGGCGAGGGTTCAGCGGGCAGCCCCAGCATTTT

d_gene: -
v_gene: TRBV5-1
abundance: many
j_gene: TRBJ2-1
CDR3aa: CASSPATTGGRNEQFF
CDR3nt: TGCGCCAGCAGCCCCGCGACCACGGGGGGCAGGAATGAGCAGTTCTTC

d_gene: -
v_gene: TRBV9
abundance: many
j_gene: TRBJ2-2
CDR3aa: CASSVADGAPVTGELFF
CDR3nt: TGTGCCAGCAGCGTAGCTGACGGGGCTCCTGTGACCGGGGAGCTGTTTTTT

d_gene: TRBD2
v_gene: TRBV5-1
abundance: few
j_gene: TRBJ2-3
CDR3aa: CASSLGAGGSVDTQYF
CDR3nt: TGCGCCAGCAGCTTGGGAGCGGGAGGATCGGTAGATACGCAGTATTTT

d_gene: -
v_gene: TRBV7-6
abundance: many
j_gene: TRBJ2-1
CDR3aa: CASSPQGWEGRFF
CDR3nt: TGTGCCAGCAGCCCACAGGGGTGGGAGGGACGGTTCTTC

d_gene: TRBD1
v_gene: TRBV18
abundance: many
j_gene: TRBJ1-6
CDR3aa: CASSQGQGPPLHF
CDR3nt: TGTGCCAGCTCGCAGGGACAGGGCCCACCCCTCCACTTT

d_gene: -
v_gene: TRBV27
abundance: many
j_gene: TRBJ1-5
CDR3aa: CASSLRGVTEPQHF
CDR3nt: TGTGCCAGCAGCCTCCGGGGGGTCACAGAGCCCCAGCATTTT

d_gene: TRBD2
v_gene: TRBV11-2
abundance: many
j_gene: TRBJ2-7
CDR3aa: CASSLGTSGRAMYEQYF
CDR3nt: TGTGCCAGCAGCTTGGGGACTAGCGGGAGGGCCATGTACGAGCAGTACTTC

d_gene: TRBD1
v_gene: TRBV5-6
abundance: many
j_gene: TRBJ2-3
CDR3aa: CASSLGTGWTQYF
CDR3nt: TGTGCCAGCAGCCTCGGGACAGGGTGGACGCAGTATTTT

d_gene: -
v_gene: TRBV11-2
abundance: many
j_gene: TRBJ2-3
CDR3aa: CASRPGTATDTQYF
CDR3nt: TGTGCCAGCAGACCCGGGACGGCCACAGATACGCAGTATTTT

d_gene: -
v_gene: TRBV5-1
abundance: many
j_gene: TRBJ2-1
CDR3aa: CASSPGGTVNNEQFF
CDR3nt: TGCGCCAGCAGCCCCGGGGGGACAGTTAATAATGAGCAGTTCTTC

d_gene: -
v_gene: TRBV11-2
abundance: many
j_gene: TRBJ2-1
CDR3aa: CASSLAGRGHNEQFF
CDR3nt: TGTGCCAGCAGCTTAGCGGGGCGGGGGCACAATGAGCAGTTCTTC

d_gene: TRBD2
v_gene: TRBV4-1
abundance: many
j_gene: TRBJ2-5
CDR3aa: CASSQGLARQETQYF
CDR3nt: TGCGCCAGCAGCCAGGGACTAGCGCGGCAAGAGACCCAGTACTTC

d_gene: TRBD1
v_gene: TRBV19
abundance: many
j_gene: TRBJ2-5
CDR3aa: CASSISGQGAHETQYF
CDR3nt: TGTGCCAGTAGTATCTCGGGGCAGGGGGCGCATGAGACCCAGTACTTC

d_gene: TRBD1
v_gene: TRBV2
abundance: -
j_gene: TRBJ2-7
CDR3aa: CASTMGQAAF
CDR3nt: TGTGCCAGCACCATGGGACAGGCCGCCTTC

d_gene: -
v_gene: TRBV5-4
abundance: many
j_gene: TRBJ1-4
CDR3aa: CASSWGGVEEKLFF
CDR3nt: TGTGCCAGCAGCTGGGGGGGGGTGGAAGAAAAACTGTTTTTT

d_gene: TRBD1
v_gene: TRBV5-4
abundance: many
j_gene: TRBJ1-1
CDR3aa: CASRRGQNTEAFF
CDR3nt: TGTGCCAGCAGAAGGGGGCAGAACACTGAAGCTTTCTTT

d_gene: -
v_gene: TRBV11-2
abundance: once
j_gene: TRBJ2-3
CDR3aa: CASSLTEEWTDTQYF
CDR3nt: TGTGCCAGCAGCTTGACAGAGGAGTGGACAGATACGCAGTATTTT

d_gene: -
v_gene: TRBV7-6
abundance: -
j_gene: TRBJ2-5
CDR3aa: CASSLVEETQYF
CDR3nt: TGTGCCAGCAGCTTAGTTGAGGAGACCCAGTACTTC

d_gene: -
v_gene: TRBV4-1
abundance: -
j_gene: TRBJ1-3
CDR3aa: CASSQGPLVSGNTIYF
CDR3nt: TGCGCCAGCAGCCAAGGACCGCTAGTCTCTGGAAACACCATATATTTT

d_gene: TRBD2
v_gene: TRBV27
abundance: -
j_gene: TRBJ2-1
CDR3aa: CATSEGGTRGNEQFF
CDR3nt: TGTGCCACCAGTGAGGGAGGGACTAGAGGCAATGAGCAGTTCTTC

d_gene: -
v_gene: TRBV29-1
abundance: many
j_gene: TRBJ1-5
CDR3aa: CSVGSGGQPQHF
CDR3nt: TGCAGCGTTGGCTCGGGGGGACAGCCCCAGCATTTT

d_gene: TRBD1
v_gene: TRBV28
abundance: many
j_gene: TRBJ2-5
CDR3aa: CASSLTGQGVVETQYF
CDR3nt: TGTGCCAGCAGTTTAACAGGGCAGGGGGTTGTTGAGACCCAGTACTTC

d_gene: -
v_gene: TRBV28
abundance: many
j_gene: TRBJ2-7
CDR3aa: CASSLPGSDEQYF
CDR3nt: TGTGCCAGCAGCCTCCCGGGGTCAGATGAGCAGTACTTC

d_gene: -
v_gene: TRBV7-2
abundance: many
j_gene: TRBJ2-1
CDR3aa: CASSLGLHREQFF
CDR3nt: TGTGCCAGCAGCCTTGGACTTCACAGGGAGCAGTTCTTC

d_gene: -
v_gene: TRBV19
abundance: medium-sized
j_gene: TRBJ2-3
CDR3aa: CASSPASGAGVSTDTQYF
CDR3nt: TGTGCCAGTAGCCCCGCCAGTGGGGCTGGTGTTAGCACAGATACGCAGTATTTT

d_gene: TRBD1
v_gene: TRBV2
abundance: many
j_gene: TRBJ1-6
CDR3aa: CASRAQGTNSPLHF
CDR3nt: TGTGCCAGCAGGGCACAGGGGACCAATTCACCCCTCCACTTT

d_gene: -
v_gene: TRBV5-1
abundance: many
j_gene: TRBJ1-5
CDR3aa: CASSLSPGQPQHF
CDR3nt: TGCGCCAGCAGTTTGAGCCCGGGTCAGCCCCAGCATTTT

d_gene: -
v_gene: TRBV29-1
abundance: -
j_gene: TRBJ1-2
CDR3aa: CSVEDLGRAYGYTF
CDR3nt: TGCAGCGTTGAAGATCTGGGCAGGGCCTATGGCTACACCTTC

d_gene: -
v_gene: TRBV6-6
abundance: many
j_gene: TRBJ1-1
CDR3aa: CASSRDNTNTEAFF
CDR3nt: TGTGCCAGCAGCCGAGACAATACGAACACTGAAGCTTTCTTT

d_gene: TRBD1
v_gene: TRBV13
abundance: many
j_gene: TRBJ2-7
CDR3aa: CASSPSGTGSYEQYF
CDR3nt: TGTGCCAGCAGCCCCTCCGGGACAGGCTCCTACGAGCAGTACTTC